This T cell receptor beta chain was sequenced in a study of lymphopenia after photon versus proton radiotherapy. Notes on the study in general: Larger post-nadir TCR diversity loss correlated inversely with survival in deceased patients. Relative stability marked proton patients; photon patients lost diversity and naive cells. Post-nadir diversity loss with photons came from oligoclonal expansion, particularly CD8+ Temra cells. Survival link was tested only in deceased patients; proton benefit remains a possibility.

Profiling relied on immunoSEQ multiplex PCR, and the TCRdb table lists in-frame clones only, not all of them. The sample carries approximately 80,000 clones, about four fifths recorded once. The CDR3 length is 13 residues. CDR1 MNHEY and CDR2 SVGAGI come from the germline V gene. V dropped 6 bases and J dropped 3; count of bases not matched to a gene: 4. In the case of this clone: Its matching antigen is unknown.

The TCR was taken from a man aged 55 to 70 with pancreatic cancer. The material was peripheral blood, obtained from a patient treated with proton-based radiotherapy. The chain recombines TRBV6-5 with TRBJ1-1; 7 bases fit TRBD1. CDR3 sequence reads: CASRGTVYTEAFF. The CDR3, as DNA: TGTGCCAGCAGGGGGACAGTCTACACTGAAGCTTTCTTT.